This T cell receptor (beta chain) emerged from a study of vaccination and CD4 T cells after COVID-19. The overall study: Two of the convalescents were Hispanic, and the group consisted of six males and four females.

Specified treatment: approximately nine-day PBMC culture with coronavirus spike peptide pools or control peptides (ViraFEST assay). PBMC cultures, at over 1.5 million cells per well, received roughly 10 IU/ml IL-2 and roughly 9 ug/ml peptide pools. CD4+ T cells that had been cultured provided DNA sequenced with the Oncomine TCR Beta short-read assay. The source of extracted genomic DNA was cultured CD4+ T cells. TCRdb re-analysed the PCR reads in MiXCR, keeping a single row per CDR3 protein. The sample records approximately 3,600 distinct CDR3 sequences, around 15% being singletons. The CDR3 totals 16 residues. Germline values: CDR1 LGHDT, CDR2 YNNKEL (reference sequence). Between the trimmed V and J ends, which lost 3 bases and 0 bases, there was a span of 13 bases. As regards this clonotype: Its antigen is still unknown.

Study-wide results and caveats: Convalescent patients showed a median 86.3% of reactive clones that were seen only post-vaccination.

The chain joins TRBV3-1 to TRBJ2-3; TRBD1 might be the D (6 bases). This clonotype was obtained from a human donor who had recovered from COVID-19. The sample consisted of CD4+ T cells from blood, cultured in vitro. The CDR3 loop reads CASSHAPGQSTDTQYF. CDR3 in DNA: TGTGCCAGCAGCCATGCCCCGGGACAAAGCACAGATACGCAGTATTTT.